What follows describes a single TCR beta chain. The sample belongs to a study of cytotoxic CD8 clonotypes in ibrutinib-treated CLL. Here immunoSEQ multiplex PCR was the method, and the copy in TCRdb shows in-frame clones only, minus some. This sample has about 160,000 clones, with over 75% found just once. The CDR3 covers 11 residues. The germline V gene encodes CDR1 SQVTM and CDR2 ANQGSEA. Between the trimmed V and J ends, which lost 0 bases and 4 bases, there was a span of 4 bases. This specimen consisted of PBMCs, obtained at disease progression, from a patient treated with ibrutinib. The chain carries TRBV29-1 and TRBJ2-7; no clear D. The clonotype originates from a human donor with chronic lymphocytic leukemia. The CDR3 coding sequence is TGCAGCGTTGAAGAGGGTTACGAGCAGTACTTC. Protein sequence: CSVEEGYEQYF.